Listed below are T cell receptor beta chains from one sample, sequenced in a study of blood T cell repertoires in COVID-19. Libraries were prepared by immunoSEQ multiplex PCR; TCRdb keeps only in-frame clonotypes and omits some of them. The sample contains 150,000 to 200,000 clones, more than 75% of which appear only once. The sample consisted of peripheral blood. These receptors were collected from a woman in her seventies with COVID-19, enrolled during active disease. Both conserved end residues are part of each CDR3. The D gene is left open where the match is weak. Some rows mark clone size as missing; the rest say once, few, many or name a class of expanded clone.

>TRBV24-1|TRBJ2-2|TRBD2|once
CATSSAGEGTGELFF
TGTGCCACCAGTTCCGCGGGGGAAGGCACCGGGGAGCTGTTTTTT
>TRBV18|TRBJ2-2|NA|NA
CASSPIVSPGLRRELFF
TGTGCCAGCTCACCTATAGTCAGCCCCGGGTTAAGAAGGGAGCTGTTTTTT
>TRBV19|TRBJ2-1|TRBD2|NA
CASMEGLAGIEQFF
TGTGCCAGTATGGAGGGACTAGCGGGAATTGAGCAGTTCTTC
>TRBV4-2|TRBJ2-7|TRBD2|NA
CASSQSAGFWYEQYF
TGTGCCAGCAGCCAGTCAGCGGGATTTTGGTACGAGCAGTACTTC
>TRBV24-1|TRBJ2-3|TRBD2|NA
CATSRAGAGSTDTQYF
TGTGCCACCAGCCGAGCGGGAGCGGGGAGCACAGATACGCAGTATTTT
>TRBV28|TRBJ1-5|NA|NA
CASRGLLGITGVTSNQPQHF
TGTGCCAGCAGGGGGTTATTAGGCATCACGGGGGTAACTAGCAATCAGCCCCAGCATTTT
>TRBV6-2/TRBV6-3|TRBJ1-2|TRBD1|NA
CASSPSGEGAISVYGYTF
TGTGCCAGCAGCCCCTCGGGCGAGGGGGCGATTTCTGTCTATGGCTACACCTTC
>TRBV5-1|TRBJ2-5|NA|NA
CASSLGDTMETQYF
TGCGCCAGCAGCTTGGGGGACACGATGGAGACCCAGTACTTC
>TRBV19|TRBJ1-2|NA|NA
CASRATGTDYGYTF
TGTGCCAGTAGGGCCACAGGGACCGACTATGGCTACACCTTC
>TRBV4-3|TRBJ2-3|TRBD2|NA
CASSQVYPSSGNTQYF
TGCGCCAGCAGCCAAGTTTACCCATCTAGCGGTAATACGCAGTATTTT
>TRBV30|TRBJ2-7|NA|NA
CAWSVPSSGSTYEQYF
TGTGCCTGGAGTGTACCATCTTCTGGCAGTACCTACGAGCAGTACTTC
>TRBV10-3|TRBJ1-1|NA|NA
CAISEIAGDTEAFF
TGTGCCATCAGTGAGATAGCAGGGGATACTGAAGCTTTCTTT
>TRBV13|TRBJ1-1|TRBD1|NA
CASSPRGQGGNTEAFF
TGTGCCAGCAGCCCCCGAGGACAGGGGGGGAACACTGAAGCTTTCTTT
>TRBV5-5|TRBJ2-7|NA|NA
CASSLYSRGGEQYF
TGTGCCAGCAGCTTGTATTCGAGGGGAGGAGAGCAGTACTTC
>TRBV21-1|TRBJ2-5|NA|NA
CAPGSFQETQYF
TGTGCCCCGGGGAGCTTCCAAGAGACCCAGTACTTC
>TRBV28|TRBJ2-7|TRBD2|NA
CASSKLAGGHEQYF
TGTGCCAGCAGTAAACTAGCGGGAGGGCACGAGCAGTACTTC
>TRBV4-1|TRBJ2-7|TRBD1|NA
CASSQDGQGAYEQYF
TGCGCCAGCAGTCAAGATGGGCAGGGGGCCTACGAGCAGTACTTC
>TRBV25-1|TRBJ1-2|NA|NA
CASSRLTGIGYTF
TGTGCCAGCAGTCGACTAACAGGGATCGGCTACACCTTC
>TRBV7-2|TRBJ1-1|NA|few
CASSLKGRDTEAFF
TGTGCCAGCAGCTTAAAAGGGAGGGACACTGAAGCTTTCTTT
>TRBV9|TRBJ2-2|TRBD2|few
CASSFLPGTNGGTGELFF
TGTGCCAGCAGCTTTCTACCCGGGACTAACGGGGGCACCGGGGAGCTGTTTTTT
>TRBV28|TRBJ1-5|TRBD1|NA
CASSRDSTRRNQPQHF
TGTGCCAGCAGCCGGGACAGCACCCGTCGCAATCAGCCCCAGCATTTT
>TRBV6-5|TRBJ2-1|TRBD2|NA
CASRFSGRGEQFF
TGTGCCAGCAGGTTTAGCGGGAGGGGTGAGCAGTTCTTC